This TCR beta chain was captured by sequencing in a study of blood T cell repertoires in COVID-19 (dated by TCRdb to 2018 to 2020). At the level of the whole study: For ImmuneRACE Cohort 3, a participant was defined as recovered based on two consecutive negative NP/OP PCR tests, clearance by a healthcare professional, or resolution of symptoms. The material from the prospective study consisted of cDNA or gDNA derived from T cells, B-cell-depleted T cells, or PBMCs. Collaborator samples came from the United States, Italy and Spain and covered acute and convalescent phases of COVID-19. Deeply sampled blood TCRbeta repertoires from subjects exposed to, actively infected with, or recovered from COVID-19 were included in the dataset. Samples were obtained from the ongoing ImmuneRACE study (first 160 participants) and from 1,254 subjects provided by 6 global collaborators. The sample metadata nearly always contained a de-identified subject ID, COVID-19 status, age in years and sex. Where available, HLA class I and class II types were taken from metadata supplied by the sample provider and were not determined by assay-based typing. The repertoires were made available in a free public database intended to serve as a resource for research on the immune response to SARS-CoV-2. The paper as a whole reports these results and caveats: The quantity of clinical and demographic metadata differed by source and by participant and was supplied without curation.

Including cysteine and phenylalanine, the CDR3 has 16 amino acids. Only the CDR3 DNA stays, 48 bases, in frame from base 1. The germline ends are 15 bases apart after V is trimmed by 4 bases and J by 0 bases. Based on the germline V gene, the CDR1 and CDR2 sequences are SGDLS and YYNGEE. Participants in the prospective study were enrolled through a virtual design, were aged roughly 18 to 100 years, and lived in roughly 25 United States geographic areas. In the prospective study, cohorts were assigned on the basis of participant-reported clinical history obtained from a screening survey and a study questionnaire. In the prospective study, mobile phlebotomists collected whole blood, serum and a nasopharyngeal or oropharyngeal swab from each participant. Additional blood draws and questionnaires over an approximately 2-month period could optionally be provided by prospective study participants. Blood samples from the prospective study were shipped frozen or at room temperature prior to DNA extraction.

This clone appeared a single time. There is no known antigen for this receptor. Per-base qualities were not stored, and no clone one base away is much larger. The immunoSEQ Assay, a bias-controlled multiplex PCR, was used to amplify TCRbeta CDR3 regions from genomic DNA. On the study's bioinformatics: Nucleated cell counts per sample were estimated from amplification of reference gene primers within the assay. Sequence reads were collapsed and filtered to measure the absolute abundance of every unique TCRbeta CDR3 rearrangement. For each sample, productive Simpson clonality was calculated as the square root of Simpson's diversity index across productive rearrangements. TCRdb carries this immuneACCESS record with in-frame sequences only. Its versions omit some clonotypes, under half of them owing to an unresolved V gene in the studies checked, with the rest unexplained. That table gives V, J and clone size, and the DNA gave D and trimming. Present in this sample are 200,000 to 250,000 clones, about 86% of which were seen just once. The biggest ten clones account for approximately 3% of the sample.

Specimen: PBMCs or T cells enriched from blood (not recorded which). The chain employs TRBV9 and TRBJ2-3, with a tentative D gene TRBD1 over 6 matching bases. The source is a woman between 50 and 59 years old in a cohort exposed to, infected with or recovered from COVID-19 (not recorded which). The CDR3 has the sequence CASSLRGGSSTDTQYF. DNA sequence: TGTGCCAGCAGCCTCCGAGGGGGATCTAGCACAGATACGCAGTATTTT.